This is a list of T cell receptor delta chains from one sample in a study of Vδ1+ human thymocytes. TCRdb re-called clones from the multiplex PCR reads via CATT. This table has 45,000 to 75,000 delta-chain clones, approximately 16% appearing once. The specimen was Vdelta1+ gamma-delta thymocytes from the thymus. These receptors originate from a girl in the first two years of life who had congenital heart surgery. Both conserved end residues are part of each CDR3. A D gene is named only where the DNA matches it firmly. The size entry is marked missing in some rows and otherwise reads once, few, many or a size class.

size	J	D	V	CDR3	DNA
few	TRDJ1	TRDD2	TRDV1	CALGEPPLPTRTGLDKLIF	TGTGCTCTTGGGGAACCCCCACTTCCTACCCGTACTGGGCTCGATAAACTCATCTTT
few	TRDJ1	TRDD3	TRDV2	CACPVMGDTGRNTDKLIF	TGTGCCTGTCCCGTGATGGGGGATACGGGCAGGAACACCGATAAACTCATCTTT
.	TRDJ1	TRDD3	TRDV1	CALGETGGRYTDKLIF	TGTGCTCTTGGGGAAACTGGGGGGAGGTACACCGATAAACTCATCTTT
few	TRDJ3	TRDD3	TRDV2	CACDTDKLGDTGDTRQMFF	TGTGCCTGTGACACCGACAAACTGGGGGATACGGGCGACACCCGACAGATGTTTTTC
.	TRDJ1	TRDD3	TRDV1	CALGEPLTAPAPSGGYPDKLIF	TGTGCTCTTGGGGAACCCCTCACGGCACCAGCACCTTCTGGGGGATACCCCGATAAACTCATCTTT
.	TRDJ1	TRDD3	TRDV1	CALGEPPGWGTVAYTDKLIF	TGTGCTCTTGGGGAACCTCCCGGTTGGGGGACCGTGGCCTACACCGATAAACTCATCTTT
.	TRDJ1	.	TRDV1	CALGELRPFDKLIF	TGTGCTCTTGGGGAACTCCGGCCTTTCGATAAACTCATCTTT
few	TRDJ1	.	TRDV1	CALGEPQGFQVIDRTYTDKLTF	TGCGCTCTTGGGGAACCTCAGGGCTTCCAGGTGATCGACAGAACGTACACCGATAAACTCACCTTT
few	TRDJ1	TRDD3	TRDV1	CALGEGLRWGKDTDKLIF	TGTGCTCTTGGGGAAGGTCTACGGTGGGGGAAAGACACCGATAAACTCATCTTT
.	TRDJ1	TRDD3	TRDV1	CALGEPGLIRGIRRYTDKLIF	TGTGCTCTTGGGGAACCCGGCCTTATCAGAGGGATACGCCGGTACACCGATAAACTCATCTTT
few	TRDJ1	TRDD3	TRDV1	CALGSWPHGGWHTDKLIF	TGTGCTCTTGGGAGTTGGCCTCATGGGGGATGGCACACCGATAAACTCATCTTT
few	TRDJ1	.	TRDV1	CALGELEGGWGPYGTTDKLIF	TGTGCTCTTGGGGAACTTGAAGGCGGGTGGGGACCCTATGGGACCACCGATAAACTCATCTTT
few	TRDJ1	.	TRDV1	CALGEPRFLRNWGAGDTDKLIF	TGTGCTCTTGGGGAACCCCGCTTCCTACGGAACTGGGGGGCGGGCGACACCGATAAACTCATCTTT
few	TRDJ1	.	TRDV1	CALGEWGLQGDGADKLIF	TGTGCTCTTGGGGAATGGGGCCTACAAGGGGATGGAGCCGATAAACTCATCTTT
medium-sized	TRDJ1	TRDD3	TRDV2	CACCVPYWGIPPTDKLIF	TGTGCCTGTTGTGTCCCTTACTGGGGGATACCACCCACCGATAAACTCATCTTT
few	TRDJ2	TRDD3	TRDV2	CACDTVAYYWGTPEILTAQLFF	TGTGCCTGTGACACCGTTGCTTATTACTGGGGGACCCCAGAGATTTTGACAGCACAACTCTTCTTT